A selection of T cell receptor beta chains follows, all from one sample in a study of CD8 T cells in ankylosing spondylitis. TCRdb passed the 5' RACE reads through MiXCR, listing each CDR3 protein once. The table has a few hundred thousand distinct CDR3 sequences, about 10% seen once. The source material was blood, either unsorted or a sorted T cell fraction (not recorded which). These receptors were obtained from a male donor with ankylosing spondylitis or in good health (not recorded which). The CDR3 runs from the conserved cysteine through the conserved F or W. The D gene is left open where the match is weak. Some rows mark clone size as missing; the rest say once, few, many or name a class of expanded clone.

TRBV29-1	many	TRBJ1-2	TRBD1	TGCAGCGCTCGGACAGGGGGCTTCGATGGCTACACCTTC	CSARTGGFDGYTF
TRBV6-2/TRBV6-3	many	TRBJ1-5	.	TGTGCCAGCAGTTACTCAGTCTGGGTGGGGCCAAGGGATGGCAATCAGCCCCAGCATTTT	CASSYSVWVGPRDGNQPQHF
TRBV5-1	many	TRBJ2-7	.	TGCGCCAGCAGCTTGGGGGTTTCCGAGCAGTACTTC	CASSLGVSEQYF
TRBV4-2	many	TRBJ2-1	.	TGTGCCAGCAGCCAAAAGAGCCCAGCTAGCACAAGCTACAATGAGCAGTTCTTC	CASSQKSPASTSYNEQFF
TRBV20-1	many	TRBJ2-5	.	TGCAGTGCTAGTTTTCCAGCCCAAGAGACCCAGTACTTC	CSASFPAQETQYF
TRBV20-1	many	TRBJ1-1	TRBD1	TGCAGTGCTGGGGGACAGCTGATTCCTGAAGCTTTCTTT	CSAGGQLIPEAFF
TRBV9	.	TRBJ2-5	.	TGTACCAGCAGCGTAGCTGGTGGGGGGTTCGAGACCCAGTACTTC	CTSSVAGGGFETQYF
TRBV6-4	many	TRBJ1-2	.	TGTGCCAGCAGTGACTCGACGGGGGGAGCGGGCTACACCTTC	CASSDSTGGAGYTF
TRBV27	many	TRBJ2-7	.	TGTGCCAGCGGGGACTCCCGCTCTTGGGAGCAGTACTTC	CASGDSRSWEQYF
TRBV28	.	TRBJ2-1	.	TGTGCCACAAAAACCGGGAGGCAGTTCTTC	CATKTGRQFF